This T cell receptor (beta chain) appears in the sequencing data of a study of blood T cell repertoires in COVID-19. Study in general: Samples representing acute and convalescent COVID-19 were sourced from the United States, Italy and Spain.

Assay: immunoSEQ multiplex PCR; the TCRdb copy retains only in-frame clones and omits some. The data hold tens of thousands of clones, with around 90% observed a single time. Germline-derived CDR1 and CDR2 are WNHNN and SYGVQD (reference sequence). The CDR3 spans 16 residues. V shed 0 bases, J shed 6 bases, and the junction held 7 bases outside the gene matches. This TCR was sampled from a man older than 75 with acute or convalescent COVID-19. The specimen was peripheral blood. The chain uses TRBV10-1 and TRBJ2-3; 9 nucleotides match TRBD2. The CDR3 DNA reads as TGCGCCAGCAGTGAGTCCTCTAGCGGGGTTGTGGATACGCAGTATTTT. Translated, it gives CASSESSSGVVDTQYF.